The subject of this entry is one TCR beta chain. The CDR3 totals 10 residues. The germline V gene encodes CDR1 MNHNS and CDR2 SASEGT. V lost 7 bases and J 4 bases, leaving 4 bases between the germline ends. TCR beta CDR3 regions were amplified from RNA. TCR CDR3 underwent first-round RT-PCR with the HTBI primer set. MiXCR, run by TCRdb on the multiplex PCR reads, gives a single entry per CDR3 protein. The repertoire consists of about 350,000 distinct CDR3 sequences, with about 19% occurring once and the leading ten covering around 3.4%. The sample is drawn from a study of T cells in Graves' hyperthyroidism and ophthalmopathy. Diagnoses used clinical symptoms, serum thyroxine and TRAb, thyroid ultrasound and orbital computed tomography.

This clonotype was obtained from a young woman with Graves' hyperthyroidism. The sample consisted of blood. The gene calls are TRBV6-1 and TRBJ1-1, with D hard to call. Written as DNA, the CDR3 is TGTGCCAGCATTGGCACTGAAGCTTTCTTT. As protein: CASIGTEAFF.